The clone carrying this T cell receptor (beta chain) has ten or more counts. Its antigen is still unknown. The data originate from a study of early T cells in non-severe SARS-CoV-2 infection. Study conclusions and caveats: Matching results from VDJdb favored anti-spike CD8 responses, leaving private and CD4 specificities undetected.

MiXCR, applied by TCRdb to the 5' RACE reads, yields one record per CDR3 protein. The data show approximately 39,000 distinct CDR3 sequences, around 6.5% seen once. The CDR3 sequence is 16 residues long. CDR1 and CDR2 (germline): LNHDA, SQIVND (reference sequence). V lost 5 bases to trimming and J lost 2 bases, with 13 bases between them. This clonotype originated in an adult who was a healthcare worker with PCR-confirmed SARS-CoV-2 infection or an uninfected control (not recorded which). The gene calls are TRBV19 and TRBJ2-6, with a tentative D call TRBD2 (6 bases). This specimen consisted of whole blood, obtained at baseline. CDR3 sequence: CASSGGRRAGANVLTF. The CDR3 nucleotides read TGTGCCAGTAGTGGGGGTAGGAGGGCTGGGGCCAACGTCCTGACTTTC.